This record covers a single T cell receptor (beta chain). V lost 5 bases and J lost 5; bases outside the gene matches: 12. The CDR3 is 17 amino acids. Germline CDR1 LNHDA, CDR2 SQIVND (reference sequence). Profiling relied on immunoSEQ multiplex PCR, and the TCRdb table lists in-frame clones only, not all of them. Of about 170,000 clones in the sample, around nine tenths were seen once. This sample is drawn from a study of blood T cell repertoires in COVID-19. Study-wide background: Samples of COVID-19 (acute and convalescent) were obtained from the United States, Italy and Spain. T cells, B-cell-depleted T cells, or PBMCs provided the cDNA or gDNA that served as material.

The source material was peripheral blood. V is TRBV19 and J is TRBJ1-2; 12 positions agree with TRBD1. This sequence was found in a man between 65 and 80 years old with acute or convalescent COVID-19. In DNA, the CDR3 is TGTGCCAGTAGTCCGTCAGGGACAGGGGGCGGCGTTTATGGCTACACCTTC. Translating it yields CASSPSGTGGGVYGYTF. Full variable domain (remainder filled in from reference TRBV19 and TRBJ1-2): DGGITQSPKYLFRKEGQNVTLSCEQNLNHDAMYWYRQDPGQGLRLIYYSQIVNDFQKGDIAEGYSVSREKKESFPLTVTSAQKNPTAFYLCASSPSGTGGGVYGYTFGSGTRLTVV.